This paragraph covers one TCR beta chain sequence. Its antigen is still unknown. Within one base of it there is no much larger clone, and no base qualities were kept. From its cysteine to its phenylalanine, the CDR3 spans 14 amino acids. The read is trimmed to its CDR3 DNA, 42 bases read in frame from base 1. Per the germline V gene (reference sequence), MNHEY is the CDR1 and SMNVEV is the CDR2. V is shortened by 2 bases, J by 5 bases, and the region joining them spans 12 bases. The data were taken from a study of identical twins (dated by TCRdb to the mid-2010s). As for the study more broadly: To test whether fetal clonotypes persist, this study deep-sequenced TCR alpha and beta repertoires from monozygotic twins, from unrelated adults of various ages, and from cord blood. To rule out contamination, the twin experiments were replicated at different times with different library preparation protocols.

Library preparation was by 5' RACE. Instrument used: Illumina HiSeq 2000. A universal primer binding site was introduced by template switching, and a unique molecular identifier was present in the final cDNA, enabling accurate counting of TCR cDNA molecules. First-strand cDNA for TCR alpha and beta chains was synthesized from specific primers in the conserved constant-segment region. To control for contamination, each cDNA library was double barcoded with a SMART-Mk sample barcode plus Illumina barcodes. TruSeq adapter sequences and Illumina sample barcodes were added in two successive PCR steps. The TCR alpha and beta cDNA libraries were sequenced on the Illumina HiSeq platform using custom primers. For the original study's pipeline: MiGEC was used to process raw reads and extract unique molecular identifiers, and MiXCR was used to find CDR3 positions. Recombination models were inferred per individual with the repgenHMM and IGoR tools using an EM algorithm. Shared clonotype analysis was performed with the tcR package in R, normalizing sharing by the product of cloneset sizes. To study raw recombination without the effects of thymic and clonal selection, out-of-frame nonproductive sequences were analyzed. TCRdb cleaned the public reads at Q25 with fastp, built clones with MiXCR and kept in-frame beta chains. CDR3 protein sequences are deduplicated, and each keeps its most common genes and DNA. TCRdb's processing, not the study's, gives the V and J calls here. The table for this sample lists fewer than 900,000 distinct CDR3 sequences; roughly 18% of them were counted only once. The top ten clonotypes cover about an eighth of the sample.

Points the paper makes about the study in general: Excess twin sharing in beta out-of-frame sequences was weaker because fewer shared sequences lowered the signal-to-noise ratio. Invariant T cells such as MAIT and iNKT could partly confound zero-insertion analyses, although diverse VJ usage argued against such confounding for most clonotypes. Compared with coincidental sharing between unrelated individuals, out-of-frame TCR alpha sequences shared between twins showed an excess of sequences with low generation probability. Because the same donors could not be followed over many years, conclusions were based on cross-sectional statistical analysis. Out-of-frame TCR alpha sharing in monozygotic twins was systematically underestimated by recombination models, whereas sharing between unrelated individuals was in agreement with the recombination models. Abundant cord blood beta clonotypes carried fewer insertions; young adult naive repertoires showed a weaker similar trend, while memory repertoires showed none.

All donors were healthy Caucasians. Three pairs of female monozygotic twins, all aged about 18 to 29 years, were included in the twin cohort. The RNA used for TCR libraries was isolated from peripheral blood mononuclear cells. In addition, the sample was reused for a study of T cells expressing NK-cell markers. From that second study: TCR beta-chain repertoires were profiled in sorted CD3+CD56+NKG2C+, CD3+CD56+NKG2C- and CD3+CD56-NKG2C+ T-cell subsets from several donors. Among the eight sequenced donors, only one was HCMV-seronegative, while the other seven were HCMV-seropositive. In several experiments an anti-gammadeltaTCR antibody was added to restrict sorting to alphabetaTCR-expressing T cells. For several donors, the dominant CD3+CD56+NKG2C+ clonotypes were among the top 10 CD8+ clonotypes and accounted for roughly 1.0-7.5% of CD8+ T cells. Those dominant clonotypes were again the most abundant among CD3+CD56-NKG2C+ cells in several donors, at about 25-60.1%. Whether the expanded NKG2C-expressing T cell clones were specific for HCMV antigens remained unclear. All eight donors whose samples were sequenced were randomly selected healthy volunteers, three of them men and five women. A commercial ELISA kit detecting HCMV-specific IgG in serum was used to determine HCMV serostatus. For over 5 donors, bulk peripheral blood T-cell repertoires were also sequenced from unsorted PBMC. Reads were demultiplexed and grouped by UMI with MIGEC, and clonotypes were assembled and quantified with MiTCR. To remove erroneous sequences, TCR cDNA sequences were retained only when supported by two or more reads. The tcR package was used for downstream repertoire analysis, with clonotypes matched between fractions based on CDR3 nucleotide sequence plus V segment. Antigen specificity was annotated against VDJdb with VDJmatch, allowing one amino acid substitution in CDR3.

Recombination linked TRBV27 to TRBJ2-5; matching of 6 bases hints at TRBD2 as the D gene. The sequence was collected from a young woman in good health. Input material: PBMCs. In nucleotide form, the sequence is TGTGCCAGCAGTTTAGAATATGGGGGGGAGACCCAGTACTTC. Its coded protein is CASSLEYGGETQYF.